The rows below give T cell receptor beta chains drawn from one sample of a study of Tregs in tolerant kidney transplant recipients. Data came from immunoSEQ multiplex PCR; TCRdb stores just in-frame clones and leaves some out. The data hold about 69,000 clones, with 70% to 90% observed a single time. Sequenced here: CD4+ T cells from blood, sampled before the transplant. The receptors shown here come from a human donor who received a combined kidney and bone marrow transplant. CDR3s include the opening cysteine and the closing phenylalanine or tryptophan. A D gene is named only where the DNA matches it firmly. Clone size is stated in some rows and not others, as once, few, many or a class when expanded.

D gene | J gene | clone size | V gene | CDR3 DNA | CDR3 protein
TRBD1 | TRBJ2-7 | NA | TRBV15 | TGTGCCACCAGCAGGGACAGGGTCACGGGCGAGCAGTACTTC | CATSRDRVTGEQYF
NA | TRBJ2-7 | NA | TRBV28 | TGTGCCAGCAGCCTCCTGCGCGAGCAGTACTTC | CASSLLREQYF
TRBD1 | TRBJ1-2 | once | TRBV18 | TGTGCCAGCTCACCACCGGAGGACAGGGGTGGCTATGGCTACACCTTC | CASSPPEDRGGYGYTF
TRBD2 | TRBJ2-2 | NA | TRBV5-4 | TGTGCCAGCAGCTTGGACGGGAGGTCCGCCGGGGAGCTGTTTTTT | CASSLDGRSAGELFF
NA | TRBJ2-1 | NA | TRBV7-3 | TGTGCCAGCAGCTTATATGGGGACAACTACAATGAGCAGTTCTTC | CASSLYGDNYNEQFF
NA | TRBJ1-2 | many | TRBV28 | TGTGCCAGCAGTTTGTCGAGTAACTATGGCTACACCTTC | CASSLSSNYGYTF
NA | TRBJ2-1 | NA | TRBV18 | TGTGCCAGCTCACCGCAGGGCTACGAGCAGTTCTTC | CASSPQGYEQFF
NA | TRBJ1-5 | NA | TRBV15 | TGTGCCACCAGCAGAGATCCGTATAGCAATCAGCCCCAGCATTTT | CATSRDPYSNQPQHF
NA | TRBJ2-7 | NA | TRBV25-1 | TGTGCCAGCAGTGAACCCCGAGGAGAGACCTACGAGCAGTACTTC | CASSEPRGETYEQYF
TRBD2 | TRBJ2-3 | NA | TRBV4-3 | TGCGCCAGCAGCCAAGATACGAGGGAGGGCGGAGATACGCAGTATTTT | CASSQDTREGGDTQYF
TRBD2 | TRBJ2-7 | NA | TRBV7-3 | TGTGCCAGCAGTTTTCTAGCGGGAGGGCCGTACGAGCAGTACTTC | CASSFLAGGPYEQYF
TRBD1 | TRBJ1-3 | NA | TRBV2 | TGTGCCAGCAACCCGGACAGGGTGGGAAACACCATATATTTT | CASNPDRVGNTIYF
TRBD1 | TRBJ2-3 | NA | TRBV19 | TGTGCCAGTAGTATAGGCTGGGACAGGGGGTCAGATACGCAGTATTTT | CASSIGWDRGSDTQYF
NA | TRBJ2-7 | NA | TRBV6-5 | TGTGCCAGCAGTTACTCTGGGCAGGTCTACGAGCAGTACTTC | CASSYSGQVYEQYF
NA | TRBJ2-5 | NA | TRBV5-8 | TGTGCCAGCAGCTTAATCCGGGATCTTAGACAAGAGACCCAGTACTTC | CASSLIRDLRQETQYF
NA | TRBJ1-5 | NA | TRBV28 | TGTGCCAGCACTATAAATAATCAGGCCCAGCATTTT | CASTINNQAQHF
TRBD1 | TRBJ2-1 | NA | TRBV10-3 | TGTGCCACCACCGGACAGGGAGAGTACAATGAGCAGTTCTTC | CATTGQGEYNEQFF
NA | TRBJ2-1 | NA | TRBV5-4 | TGTGCCAGCAGCCCCCAAGGCAGGGACTACAATGAGCAGTTCTTC | CASSPQGRDYNEQFF
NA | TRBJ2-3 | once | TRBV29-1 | TGCAGCGTATCTAGCGATTCTAGCACAGATACGCAGTATTTT | CSVSSDSSTDTQYF
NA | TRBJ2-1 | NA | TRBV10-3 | TGTGCCACCGCGCGTCGGTCGGGGAATGAGCAGTTCTTC | CATARRSGNEQFF
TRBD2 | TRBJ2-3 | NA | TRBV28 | TGTGCCAGCAGACCAGGGACTATTCTCACAGATACGCAGTATTTT | CASRPGTILTDTQYF
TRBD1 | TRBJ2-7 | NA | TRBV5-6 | TGTGCCAGCAGCTTGGGGTTGGACAGGACCTACGAGCAGTACTTC | CASSLGLDRTYEQYF
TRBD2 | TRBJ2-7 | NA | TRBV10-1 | TGCGCCAACAATAGCGGGAGAGACGTGTATGGGTACGAGCAGTACTTC | CANNSGRDVYGYEQYF
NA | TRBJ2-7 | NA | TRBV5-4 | TGTGCCAGCAGCTTGGATCCCGGGGGATACGAGCAGTACTTC | CASSLDPGGYEQYF
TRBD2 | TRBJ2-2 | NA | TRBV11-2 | TGTGCCAGCAGCACTAGCGGGAGAACCGGGGAGCTGTTTTTT | CASSTSGRTGELFF
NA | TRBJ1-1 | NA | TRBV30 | TGTGCCTGGAATCCGATGGTGCGAGCTTTCTTT | CAWNPMVRAFF
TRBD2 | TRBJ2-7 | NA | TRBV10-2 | TGCGCCAGCAGTGACGCAGCCGGCGGGAGGGCTTACGAGCAGTACTTC | CASSDAAGGRAYEQYF
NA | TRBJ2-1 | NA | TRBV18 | TGTGCCAGCTCACCAGGGGGGATTTACAATGAGCAGTTCTTC | CASSPGGIYNEQFF
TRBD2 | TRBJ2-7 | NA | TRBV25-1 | TGTGCCAGCAGTGATAGCGGGAGGGCGGGGGAGCAGTACTTC | CASSDSGRAGEQYF
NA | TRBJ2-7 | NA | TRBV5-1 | TGCGCCAGCAGCGTCCGGGACTCCTCCTGCGAGCAGTACTTC | CASSVRDSSCEQYF
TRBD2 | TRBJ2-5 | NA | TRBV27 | TGTGCCAGCAGTTCCCCGGGAGGGGGGGGAGAGACCCAGTACTTC | CASSSPGGGGETQYF
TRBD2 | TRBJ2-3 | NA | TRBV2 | TGTGCCAGCAGTGACCGGACTAGCGGGAGGGCCAAGGTTCGGTATTTT | CASSDRTSGRAKVRYF
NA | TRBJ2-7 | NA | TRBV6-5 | TGTGCCAGCAGTTATGACTCTAACTACGAGCAGTACTTC | CASSYDSNYEQYF
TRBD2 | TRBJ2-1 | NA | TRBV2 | TGTGCCAGCAGTCTGACTAGCGGGAGTTTGATGTATGAGCAGTTCTTC | CASSLTSGSLMYEQFF
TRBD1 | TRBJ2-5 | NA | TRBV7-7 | TGTGCCAGCAGCTTAACCGGGACAGGGACGGGAGAGACCCAGTACTTC | CASSLTGTGTGETQYF
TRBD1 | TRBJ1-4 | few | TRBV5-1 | TGCGCCAGCAGCGGACAGGGTTTGGGAGAAAAACTGTTTTTT | CASSGQGLGEKLFF
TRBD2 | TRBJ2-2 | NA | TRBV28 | TGTGCCAGCAGTTGGACTAGCCGACACACCGGGGAGCTGTTTTTT | CASSWTSRHTGELFF
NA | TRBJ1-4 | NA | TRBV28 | TGTGCCAGCAGTCAGCTTGGGGGCGTTAATGAAAAACTGTTTTTT | CASSQLGGVNEKLFF
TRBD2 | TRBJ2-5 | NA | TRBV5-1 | TGCGCCAGCAGCTTTCTAGCGGGAGGGCTTCAAGAGACCCAGTACTTC | CASSFLAGGLQETQYF
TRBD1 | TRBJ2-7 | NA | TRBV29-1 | TGCAGCGGAAGCCCGGGACAGGGGACGTACGAGCAGTACTTC | CSGSPGQGTYEQYF
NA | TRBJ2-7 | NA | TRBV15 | TGTGCCACCAGCAGAGATCGAGGTTACGAGCAGTACTTC | CATSRDRGYEQYF
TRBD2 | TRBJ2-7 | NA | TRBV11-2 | TGTGCCAGCAGCCGAGGGACTAGCGGATACTACGAGCAGTACTTC | CASSRGTSGYYEQYF
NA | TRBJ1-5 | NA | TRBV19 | TGTGCCAGTAGTATAGAGGGGACACGAAGCAATCAGCCCCAGCATTTT | CASSIEGTRSNQPQHF
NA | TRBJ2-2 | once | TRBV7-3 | TGTGCCAGCAGAGAACAGGGACACTCCACCGGGGAGCTGTTTTTT | CASREQGHSTGELFF
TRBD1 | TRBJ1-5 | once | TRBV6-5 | TGTGCCAGCAGTCCATCGGACAGGGACCAGCCCCAGCATTTT | CASSPSDRDQPQHF
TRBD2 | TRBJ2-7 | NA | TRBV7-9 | TGTGCCAGCAGCTTAACGGGAGGGAGCTCCTACGAGCAGTACTTC | CASSLTGGSSYEQYF
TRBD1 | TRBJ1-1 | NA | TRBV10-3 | TGTGCCATCAGTGTTCACGAACAGGGGGGCAACACTGAAGCTTTCTTT | CAISVHEQGGNTEAFF
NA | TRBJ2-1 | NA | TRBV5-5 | TGTGCCAGCAGCTTGGTGGCTAGCCCAAGCTCCTACAATGAGCAGTTCTTC | CASSLVASPSSYNEQFF
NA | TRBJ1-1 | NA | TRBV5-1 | TGCGCCAGCAGCTTTGGAGAAGGTAGTACTGAAGCTTTCTTT | CASSFGEGSTEAFF
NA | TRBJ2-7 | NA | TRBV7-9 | TGTGCCAGCAGCTCACCAGAGGACAGTAGAACCTACGAGCAGTACTTC | CASSSPEDSRTYEQYF
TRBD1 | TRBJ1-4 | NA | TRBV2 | TGTGCCAGCAGCCGGGACAGCCCCCAGGAAAAACTGTTTTTT | CASSRDSPQEKLFF
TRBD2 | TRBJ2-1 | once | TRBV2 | TGTGCCGGTCAGCGGGAGTCCTGGGATGAGCAGTTCTTC | CAGQRESWDEQFF
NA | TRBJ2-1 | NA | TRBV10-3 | TGTGCCATCAGCACCCCCGGACTTTACAATGAGCAGTTCTTC | CAISTPGLYNEQFF